These 6 T cell receptor beta chains came from one sample sequenced in a study of blood T cell repertoires in COVID-19. Profiling relied on immunoSEQ multiplex PCR, and the TCRdb table lists in-frame clones only, not all of them. The profile shows under 300,000 clones, roughly 80% of them singletons. The sample comprised peripheral blood. Receptors were obtained from a woman of 80 years or more with acute or convalescent COVID-19.

This chain joins TRBV5-1 and TRBJ2-3; TRBD2 agrees at 11 bases. CDR1 SGHRS and CDR2 YFSETQ come from the germline V gene. The CDR3 is 18 residues long. The V and J ends lost 0 bases and 2 bases, in that order; junction bases with no gene match: 8. CDR3 sequence reads: CASSLGGTSGGPTDTQYF. In DNA, the CDR3 is TGCGCCAGCAGCTTGGGGGGTACTAGCGGGGGACCCACAGATACGCAGTATTTT.

The rearrangement joins TRBV30 to TRBJ1-1; 7 nucleotides match TRBD1. J lost 12 bases, V lost 5 bases, and 9 bases had no gene match. Germline V gene lookup returns CDR1 GTSNPN and CDR2 SVGIG (reference sequence). The CDR3 covers 11 residues. The CDR3, as DNA: TGTGCCTGGGCCGACAGGGCGTCATCTTTCTTT. It translates to CAWADRASSFF.

The rearrangement uses TRBV9 and TRBJ1-1; 7 bases are shared with TRBD1. Trimming cost V 1 base and J 4 bases; bases outside gene matches: 4. Germline CDR1 reads SGDLS; CDR2 reads YYNGEE. This CDR3 has 14 residues. The CDR3 region has the DNA TGTGCCAGCAGCGTATCGCCAGGGGGCACTGAAGCTTTCTTT. The encoded protein is CASSVSPGGTEAFF. The full variable domain, in which reference TRBV9 and TRBJ1-1 provide the parts outside the CDR3, is DSGVTQTPKHLITATGQRVTLRCSPRSGDLSVYWYQQSLDQGLQFLIQYYNGEERAKGNILERFSAQQFPDLHSELNLSSLELGDSALYFCASSVSPGGTEAFFGQGTRLTVV.

The chain carries TRBV18 and TRBJ2-7; possible D gene TRBD1, 5 bases. CDR3 length: 13 residues. Germline V gives CDR1 KGHSH, CDR2 LQKENI. The V end lost 5 bases, the J end lost 2 bases, and 10 bases lay between the germline ends. The CDR3 region has the DNA TGTGCCAGCTCAGACAGAACCCCCTACGAGCAGTACTTC. This translates into CASSDRTPYEQYF.

V is TRBV6-5 and J is TRBJ2-5; 8 bases agree with TRBD1. The V segment lost 7 bases and the J segment 4 bases; nucleotides outside the gene matches: 8. The CDR3 length is 14 residues. Germline lookup yields CDR1 MNHEY and CDR2 SVGAGI. The CDR3 DNA reads TGTGCCAGCAAGAAATCCGGGACAGGAGAGACCCAGTACTTC. It specifies CASKKSGTGETQYF.

This chain connects TRBV3-1 (or the pseudogene TRBV3-2) to TRBJ1-3; TRBD1 aligns across 7 bases. CDR3 length: 16 amino acids. CDR1 and CDR2 from the germline V gene are LGHDT and YNNKEL (reference sequence). With V trimmed by 4 bases and J by 3 bases, 9 bases remained unmatched. In DNA, the CDR3 is TGTGCCAGCAGCCCCCAAACAGGGGCAGGTGGAAACACCATATATTTT. Residues: CASSPQTGAGGNTIYF.